This TCR beta chain emerged from a study of blood T cell repertoires in COVID-19. The overall study: In each case, the material was cDNA or gDNA derived from T cells, B-cell-depleted T cells, or PBMCs.

This study enrolled people aged roughly 18 to 89 from around 25 US geographic areas. Study processing details: Amplification from reference gene primers served as the basis for estimated nucleated cell counts. TCRdb's copy holds only in-frame clones and misses some; the assay was immunoSEQ multiplex PCR. The DNA gave D and trimming, while V, J and clone size come from that table. The data contain 250,000 or so clones, approximately 85% of them seen just once; the ten biggest clones take up 1.9%. V lost 7 bases to trimming and J lost 12 bases; unmatched junction nucleotides: 8. There are 11 residues in the CDR3. Germline CDR1 reads LGHNT; CDR2 reads FRNRAP.

Sequencing was carried out using PBMCs or T cells enriched from blood (not recorded which). J is TRBJ1-1 and V is TRBV12-5, with 7 positions matching TRBD1. The clonotype comes from a woman in her forties or fifties who had recovered from COVID-19. CDR3 DNA: TGTGCTAGTGACAGGGGAAGCGGGTCTTTCTTT. It encodes CASDRGSGSFF.